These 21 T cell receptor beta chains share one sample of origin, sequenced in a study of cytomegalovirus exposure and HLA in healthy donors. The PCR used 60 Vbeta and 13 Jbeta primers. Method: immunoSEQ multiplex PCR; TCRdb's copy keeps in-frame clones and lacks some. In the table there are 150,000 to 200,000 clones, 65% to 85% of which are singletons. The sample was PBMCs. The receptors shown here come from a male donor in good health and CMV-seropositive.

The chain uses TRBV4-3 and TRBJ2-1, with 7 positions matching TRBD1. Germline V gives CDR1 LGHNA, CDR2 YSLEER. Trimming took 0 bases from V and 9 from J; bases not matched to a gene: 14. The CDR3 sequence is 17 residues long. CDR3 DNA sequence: TGCGCCAGCAGCCAAGATGTGGCCGGGACAGAATATGGTGAGCAGTTCTTC. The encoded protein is CASSQDVAGTEYGEQFF.

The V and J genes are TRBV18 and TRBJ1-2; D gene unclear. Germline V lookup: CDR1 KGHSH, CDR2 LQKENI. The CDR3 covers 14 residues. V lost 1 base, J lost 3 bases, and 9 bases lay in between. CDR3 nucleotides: TGTGCCAGCTCACCACAAGAGGGTTACTATGGCTACACCTTC. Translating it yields CASSPQEGYYGYTF.

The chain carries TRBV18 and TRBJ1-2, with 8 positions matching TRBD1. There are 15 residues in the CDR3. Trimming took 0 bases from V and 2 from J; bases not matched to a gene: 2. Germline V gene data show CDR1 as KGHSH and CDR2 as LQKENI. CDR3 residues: CASSPPWTGNYGYTF. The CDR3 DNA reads TGTGCCAGCTCACCACCGTGGACAGGGAACTATGGCTACACCTTC.

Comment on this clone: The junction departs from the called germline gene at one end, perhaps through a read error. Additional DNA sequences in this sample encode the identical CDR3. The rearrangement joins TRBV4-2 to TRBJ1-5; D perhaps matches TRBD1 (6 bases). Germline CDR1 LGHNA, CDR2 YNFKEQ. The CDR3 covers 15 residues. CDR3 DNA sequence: TGTGCTAGCAGCCAAGAGGCGGGGGCTGGTCAGCCCCAGCATTTT. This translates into CASSQEAGAGQPQHF.

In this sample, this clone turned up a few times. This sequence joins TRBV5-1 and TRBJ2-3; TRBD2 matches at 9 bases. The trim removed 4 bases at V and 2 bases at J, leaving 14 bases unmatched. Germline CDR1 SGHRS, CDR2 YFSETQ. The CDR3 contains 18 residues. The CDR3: CASSGAGGPRRATDTQYF. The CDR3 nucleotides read TGCGCCAGCAGCGGGGCGGGAGGGCCAAGAAGGGCCACAGATACGCAGTATTTT.

The CDR3 region is CASSLAISGDTDTQYF. The CDR3 DNA sequence: TGTGCCAGCAGCTTGGCCATCAGCGGGGACACAGATACGCAGTATTTT. V is TRBV5-8 and J is TRBJ2-3, with 7 bases fitting TRBD2. Looked up from germline, CDR1 is SGHTS and CDR2 is YDEGEE. J gave up 2 bases and V 0 bases, and 6 bases lay outside the gene matches. The CDR3 runs to 16 residues.

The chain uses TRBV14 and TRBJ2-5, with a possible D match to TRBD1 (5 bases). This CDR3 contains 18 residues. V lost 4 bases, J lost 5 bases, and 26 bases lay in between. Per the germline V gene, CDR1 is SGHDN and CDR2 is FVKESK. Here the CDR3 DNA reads TGTGCCAGCAGCCCGAGCCCCAACCAGGGTTACGGGTGGGAGACCCAGTACTTC. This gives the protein CASSPSPNQGYGWETQYF.

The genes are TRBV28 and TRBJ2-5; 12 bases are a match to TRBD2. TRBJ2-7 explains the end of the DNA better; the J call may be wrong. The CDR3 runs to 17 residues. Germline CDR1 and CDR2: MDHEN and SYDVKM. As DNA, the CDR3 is TGTGCCAGCAGTCCGAACGCCGGGACTAGCGGGTCCTACGAGCAGTACTTC. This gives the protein CASSPNAGTSGSYEQYF.

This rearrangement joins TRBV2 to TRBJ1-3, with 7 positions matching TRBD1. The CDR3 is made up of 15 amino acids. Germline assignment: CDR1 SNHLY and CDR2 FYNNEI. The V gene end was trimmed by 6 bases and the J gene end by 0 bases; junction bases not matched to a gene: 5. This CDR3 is CASRATGPSGNTIYF. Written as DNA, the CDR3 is TGTGCCAGCAGGGCGACAGGGCCCTCTGGAAACACCATATATTTT.

The CDR3 nucleotides are TGTGCCAGTAGTATAGGAAGTAGCGGGATCAAGAACATTCAGTACTTC. Translated, it gives CASSIGSSGIKNIQYF. The chain recombines TRBV19 with TRBJ2-4; 8 nucleotides align to TRBD2. The germline V gene encodes CDR1 LNHDA and CDR2 SQIVND (reference sequence). CDR3 length: 16 residues. J lost 7 bases, V lost 1 base, and 9 bases had no gene match.

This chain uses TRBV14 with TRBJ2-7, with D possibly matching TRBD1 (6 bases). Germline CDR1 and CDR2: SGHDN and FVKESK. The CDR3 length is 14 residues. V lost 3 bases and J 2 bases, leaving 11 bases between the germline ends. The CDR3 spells CASSQIGQPYEQYF. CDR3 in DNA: TGTGCCAGCAGCCAGATCGGACAGCCCTACGAGCAGTACTTC.

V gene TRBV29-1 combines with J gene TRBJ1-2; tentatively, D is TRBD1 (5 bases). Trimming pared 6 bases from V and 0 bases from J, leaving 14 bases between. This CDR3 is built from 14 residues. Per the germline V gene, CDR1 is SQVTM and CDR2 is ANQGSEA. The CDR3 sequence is CSVGGAGSNYGYTF. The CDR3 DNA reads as TGCAGCGTCGGTGGGGCAGGGTCTAACTATGGCTACACCTTC.

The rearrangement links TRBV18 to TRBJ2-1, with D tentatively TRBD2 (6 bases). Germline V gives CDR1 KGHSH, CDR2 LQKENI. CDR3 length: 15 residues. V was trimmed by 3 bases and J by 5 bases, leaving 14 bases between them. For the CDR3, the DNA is TGTGCCAGCTCACCCGTGGGAGGTTTTCACAATGAGCAGTTCTTC. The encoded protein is CASSPVGGFHNEQFF.

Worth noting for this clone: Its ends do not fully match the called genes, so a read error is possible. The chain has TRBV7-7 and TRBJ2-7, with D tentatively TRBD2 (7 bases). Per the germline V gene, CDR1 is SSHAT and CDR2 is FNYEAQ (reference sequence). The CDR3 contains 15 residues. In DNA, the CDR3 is TGTGCTAGCAGCTTAGGAGCGGGGACACAAGACGAGCAGTACTTC. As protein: CASSLGAGTQDEQYF.

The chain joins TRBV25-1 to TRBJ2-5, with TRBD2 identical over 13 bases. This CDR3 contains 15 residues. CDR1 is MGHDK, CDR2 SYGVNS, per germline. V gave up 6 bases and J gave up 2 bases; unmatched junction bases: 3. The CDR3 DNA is TGTGCCAGCAGGGGGACTAGCGGGGAACAAGAGACCCAGTACTTC. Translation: CASRGTSGEQETQYF.

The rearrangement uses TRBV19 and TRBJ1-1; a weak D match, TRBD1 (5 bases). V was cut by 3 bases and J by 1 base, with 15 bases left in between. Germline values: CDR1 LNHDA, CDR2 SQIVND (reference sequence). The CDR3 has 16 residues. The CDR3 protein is CASSMFAAGSNTEAFF. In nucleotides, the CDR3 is TGTGCCAGTAGTATGTTCGCGGCAGGGTCGAACACTGAAGCTTTCTTT.

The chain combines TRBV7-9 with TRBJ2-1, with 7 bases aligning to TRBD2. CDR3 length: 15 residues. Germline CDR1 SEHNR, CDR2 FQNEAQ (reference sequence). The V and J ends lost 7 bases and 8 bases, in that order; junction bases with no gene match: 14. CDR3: CASTDGGGGMDEQFF. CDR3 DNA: TGTGCCAGCACCGATGGGGGGGGAGGGATGGATGAGCAGTTCTTC.

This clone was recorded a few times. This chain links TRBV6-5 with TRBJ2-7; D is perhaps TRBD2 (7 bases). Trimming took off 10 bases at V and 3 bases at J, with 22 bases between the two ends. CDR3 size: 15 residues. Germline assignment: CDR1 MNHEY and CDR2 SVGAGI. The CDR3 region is CATGLGASGYYEQYF. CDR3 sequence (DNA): TGTGCCACGGGGTTGGGGGCTAGCGGATACTACGAGCAGTACTTC.

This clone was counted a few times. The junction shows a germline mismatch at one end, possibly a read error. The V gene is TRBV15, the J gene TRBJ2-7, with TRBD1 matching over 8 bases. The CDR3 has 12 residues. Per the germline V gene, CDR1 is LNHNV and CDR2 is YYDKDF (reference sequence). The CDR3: CATSREKDRVHF. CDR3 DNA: TGTGCCACCAGCAGAGAGAAGGACAGGGTGCACTTC. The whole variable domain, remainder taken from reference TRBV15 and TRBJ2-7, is DAMVIQNPRYQVTQFGKPVTLSCSQTLNHNVMYWYQQKSSQAPKLLFHYYDKDFNNEADTPDNFQSRRPNTSFCFLDIRSPGLGDTAMYLCATSREKDRVHFGPGTRLTVT.

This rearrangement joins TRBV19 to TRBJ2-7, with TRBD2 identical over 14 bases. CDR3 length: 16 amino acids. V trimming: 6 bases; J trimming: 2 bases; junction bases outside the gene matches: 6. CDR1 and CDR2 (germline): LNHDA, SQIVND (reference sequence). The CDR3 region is CASSPLGLAGAYEQYF. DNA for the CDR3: TGTGCCAGTAGCCCCCTGGGACTAGCGGGAGCCTACGAGCAGTACTTC. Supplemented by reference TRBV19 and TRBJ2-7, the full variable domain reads DGGITQSPKYLFRKEGQNVTLSCEQNLNHDAMYWYRQDPGQGLRLIYYSQIVNDFQKGDIAEGYSVSREKKESFPLTVTSAQKNPTAFYLCASSPLGLAGAYEQYFGPGTRLTVT.

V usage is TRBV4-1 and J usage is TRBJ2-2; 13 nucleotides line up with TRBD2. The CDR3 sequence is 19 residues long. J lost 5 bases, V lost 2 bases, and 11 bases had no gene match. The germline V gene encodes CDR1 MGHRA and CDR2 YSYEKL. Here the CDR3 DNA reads TGCGCCAGCAGCCAAAAAGGACTAGCGGGAGTCAGGGGTACCGGGGAGCTGTTTTTT. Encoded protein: CASSQKGLAGVRGTGELFF.